Below are 14 T cell receptor beta chains sequenced from a single sample in a study of neurological immune-mediated disorders. Time point reported: longitudinal time-point 1 (baseline). One entry per CDR3 protein, called by TCRdb with MiXCR from the 5' RACE reads. Among about 49,000 distinct CDR3 sequences, over 8% were seen once, and the ten largest hold 1.6%. The sample consisted of PBMCs. The receptors shown here come from a woman aged 40-49 years in good health.

This clonotype was seen repeatedly, ten times or more. The chain employs TRBV7-9 and TRBJ2-7; TRBD2 aligns across 8 bases. V dropped 2 bases and J dropped 7; count of bases not matched to a gene: 10. This CDR3 spans 15 amino acids. Looked up from germline, CDR1 is SEHNR and CDR2 is FQNEAQ (reference sequence). CDR3 residues: CASSLNTVASGEQYF. CDR3 bases: TGTGCCAGCAGCTTAAACACCGTGGCTAGCGGGGAGCAGTACTTC.

This clonotype was seen ten or more times. V and J are TRBV24-1 and TRBJ2-1, with 10 nucleotides matching TRBD2. With V trimmed by 4 bases and J by 4 bases, 3 bases remained unmatched. Per germline, CDR1 KGHDR and CDR2 SFDVKD. The CDR3 extends over 15 amino acids. CDR3: CATSEGTSDYNEQFF. The CDR3 bases are TGTGCCACCAGTGAAGGGACTAGCGATTACAATGAGCAGTTCTTC.

Concerning this clonotype itself: This could be a read error, since a much larger clone is one nucleotide away. V is TRBV5-1 and J is TRBJ1-1; D remains unclear. The CDR3 totals 14 residues. The germline CDR1 and CDR2 sequences are SGHRS and YFSETQ. CDR3: CASSLSPGNTKAFF. The CDR3 bases are TGCGCCAGCAGCTTGTCCCCGGGGAACACTAAAGCTTTCTTT.

This clonotype was counted at least ten times. This sequence joins TRBV18 and TRBJ2-7; 9 bases agree with TRBD1. The germline V gene encodes CDR1 KGHSH and CDR2 LQKENI. V shed 0 bases, J shed 2 bases, and the junction held 2 bases outside the gene matches. There are 15 residues in the CDR3. CDR3 DNA sequence: TGTGCCAGCTCACCACCGGGACAGGGACCCTACGAGCAGTACTTC. It encodes CASSPPGQGPYEQYF.

This clonotype has a count of ten or more. The J gene is TRBJ2-1, the V gene TRBV6-5; possible D gene TRBD2, 6 bases. This CDR3 has 16 amino acids. Germline V lookup: CDR1 MNHEY, CDR2 SVGAGI. Trimming took off 6 bases at V and 2 bases at J, with 17 bases between the two ends. CDR3 coding DNA: TGTGCCAGCAGCCCGGGAGTAGGTGCCCCCTACAATGAGCAGTTCTTC. Protein sequence: CASSPGVGAPYNEQFF.

This clonotype was picked up many times. V gene TRBV4-2 combines with J gene TRBJ2-2; TRBD2 might be the D (5 bases). The CDR3 has 14 amino acids. CDR1 is LGHNA and CDR2 is YNFKEQ in the germline V gene. Trimming took off 1 base at V and 5 bases at J, with 8 bases between the two ends. The CDR3: CASSQVTGTGELFF. The CDR3 coding sequence is TGTGCCAGCAGCCAAGTTACGGGAACCGGGGAGCTGTTTTTT.

This clonotype has ten or more counts. The chain employs TRBV12-3 or TRBV12-4 and TRBJ2-3; 10 bases fit TRBD1. The CDR3 is made up of 16 amino acids. The V gene end was trimmed by 5 bases and the J gene end by 4 bases; junction bases not matched to a gene: 9. Here the CDR3 reads CASSAGQGGMADTQYF. The CDR3 DNA sequence: TGTGCCAGCAGTGCCGGACAGGGGGGAATGGCAGATACGCAGTATTTT.

In this sample, this clonotype turned up a few times. The chain uses TRBV3-1 and TRBJ1-3; possibly TRBD1 for D (5 bases). The germline CDR1 and CDR2 sequences are LGHDT and YNNKEL (reference sequence). This CDR3 is 13 amino acids long. Trimming took 4 bases from V and 6 from J, leaving 10 bases between them. The DNA of the CDR3 is TGTGCCAGCAGCCTTGGGGCCGAAAACACCATATATTTT. This translates into CASSLGAENTIYF.

This clonotype was seen many times. The V gene is TRBV5-1, the J gene TRBJ2-1; 11 bases align to TRBD2. Trimming at V came to 1 base and at J to 6 bases, leaving 9 bases not matched to a gene. The CDR3 is made up of 17 amino acids. Germline V gene data show CDR1 as SGHRS and CDR2 as YFSETQ. The CDR3 spells CASSLLGSGGASNEQFF. CDR3 in DNA: TGCGCCAGCAGCTTGCTGGGTAGCGGGGGGGCAAGCAATGAGCAGTTCTTC.

In this sample, this clonotype turned up many times. The J gene is TRBJ2-1, the V gene TRBV28; 8 positions agree with TRBD2. The V gene's germline CDR1 is MDHEN and CDR2 SYDVKM. Trimming removed 3 bases from V and 2 bases from J; junction bases left unmatched: 9. The CDR3 loop spans 17 amino acids. The CDR3 nucleotides are TGTGCCAGCAGTTTCTCCGGGAGGGCCCGGACCTACAATGAGCAGTTCTTC. Translating it yields CASSFSGRARTYNEQFF.

This clonotype appeared many times. The chain links TRBV20-1 to TRBJ2-2; no clear D gene. This CDR3 spans 10 amino acids. From germline, CDR1 is DFQATT and CDR2 SNEGSKA (reference sequence). The CDR3 nucleotides are TGCACCCTGGGTGGCGGGGAGCTGTTTTTT. Its protein is CTLGGGELFF.

This clonotype was observed at least ten times. The chain combines TRBV29-1 with TRBJ1-2; 7 nucleotides align to TRBD1. Unmatched junction bases numbered 7, after V lost 4 bases and J lost 5 bases. The germline gives CDR1 SQVTM, CDR2 ANQGSEA. There are 13 residues in the CDR3. The CDR3 bases are TGCAGCGTTGCATTGGGACAGAATTATGGCTACACCTTC. Its translation is CSVALGQNYGYTF.

A few counts support this clonotype. DNA of the CDR3: TGCGCCAGCAGCCAAGAAAGGGCACAGGGTGGGGAGACCCAGTACTTC. Translation: CASSQERAQGGETQYF. The genes are TRBV4-3 and TRBJ2-5, with D tentatively TRBD1 (6 bases). Trimming shortened V by 0 bases and J by 5 bases, and 16 bases separated the two germline ends. Germline CDR1 and CDR2: LGHNA and YSLEER. The CDR3 loop spans 16 amino acids.

This chain uses TRBV9 with TRBJ2-3, with D unclear. The CDR3 has 15 residues. V lost 0 bases and J 2 bases, leaving 10 bases between the germline ends. Germline V CDR1 and CDR2: SGDLS, YYNGEE. Here the CDR3 DNA reads TGTGCCAGCAGCGTAGGAACGTGGGCCACAGATACGCAGTATTTT. It is translated as CASSVGTWATDTQYF.